This record covers a single TCR beta chain. Which antigen it targets is not known. Nothing much larger sits one base from this clone, and base qualities are not available. These data are taken from a study of technical replicates of blood from several donors (dated by TCRdb to 2015 to 2018). Trimming at the junction amounts to 1 base on V and 3 bases on J, and the germline ends lie 10 bases apart. CDR3 length: 13 amino acids, cysteine to phenylalanine. Only the CDR3 portion is preserved as DNA: 39 bases, with reading frame beginning at the first base. The germline V gene provides CDR1 SQVTM and CDR2 ANQGSEA. Receptors were amplified or captured by the immunoSEQ multiplex PCR assay. Not all clones reach the TCRdb copy of this immuneACCESS table, which keeps in-frame sequences only. Checked studies attribute under half of the gap to unresolved V genes and leave the rest unexplained. Counted in this sample were roughly 80,000 clones; roughly 93% of them appeared once. Over 0.4% of the sample is held by the ten biggest clonotypes.

The source of this sequence is a human donor in good health. The chain is encoded by TRBV29-1 joined to TRBJ2-7; the D region possibly corresponds to TRBD2 (6 bases align). Sequenced input: T cells isolated from PBMCs. The CDR3 region reads CSVEAGEGYEQYF. The DNA reads TGCAGCGTTGAAGCGGGAGAGGGCTACGAGCAGTACTTC.